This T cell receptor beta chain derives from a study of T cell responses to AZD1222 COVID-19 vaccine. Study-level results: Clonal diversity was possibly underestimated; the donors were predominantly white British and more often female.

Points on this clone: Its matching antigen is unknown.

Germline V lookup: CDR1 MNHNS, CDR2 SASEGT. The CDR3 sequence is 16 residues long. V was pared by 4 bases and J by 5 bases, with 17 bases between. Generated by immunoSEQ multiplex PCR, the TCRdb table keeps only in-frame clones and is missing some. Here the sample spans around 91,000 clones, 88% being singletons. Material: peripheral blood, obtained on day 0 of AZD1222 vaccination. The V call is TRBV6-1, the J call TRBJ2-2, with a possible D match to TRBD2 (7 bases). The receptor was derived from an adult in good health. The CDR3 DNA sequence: TGTGCCAGCAGTGCCCCGGCGGGGGCGATTACCGGGGAGCTGTTTTTT. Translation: CASSAPAGAITGELFF.